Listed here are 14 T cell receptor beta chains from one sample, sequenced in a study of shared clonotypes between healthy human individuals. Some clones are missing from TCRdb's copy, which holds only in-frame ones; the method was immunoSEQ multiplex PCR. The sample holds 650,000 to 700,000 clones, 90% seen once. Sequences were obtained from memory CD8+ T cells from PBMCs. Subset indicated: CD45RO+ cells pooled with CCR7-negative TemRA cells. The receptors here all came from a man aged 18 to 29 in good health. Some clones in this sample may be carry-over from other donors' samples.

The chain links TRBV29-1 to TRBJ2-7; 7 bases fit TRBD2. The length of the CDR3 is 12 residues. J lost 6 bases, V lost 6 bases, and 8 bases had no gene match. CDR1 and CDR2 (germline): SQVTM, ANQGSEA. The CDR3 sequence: CSVRGRASEQYF. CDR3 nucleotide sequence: TGCAGCGTAAGAGGGAGGGCCTCCGAGCAGTACTTC.

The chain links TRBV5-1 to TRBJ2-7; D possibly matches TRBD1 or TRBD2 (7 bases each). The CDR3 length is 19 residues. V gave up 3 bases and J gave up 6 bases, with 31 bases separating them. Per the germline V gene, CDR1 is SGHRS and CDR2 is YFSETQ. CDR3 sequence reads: CASSSGRDSIWEGRVEQYF. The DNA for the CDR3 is TGCGCCAGCAGCTCCGGAAGGGACAGTATTTGGGAGGGCCGTGTCGAGCAGTACTTC.

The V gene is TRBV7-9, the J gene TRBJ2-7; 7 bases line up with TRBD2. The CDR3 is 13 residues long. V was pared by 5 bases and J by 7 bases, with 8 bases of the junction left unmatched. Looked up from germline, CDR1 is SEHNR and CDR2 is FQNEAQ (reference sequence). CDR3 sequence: CASSPSGAGEQYF. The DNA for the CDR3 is TGTGCCAGCAGCCCAAGCGGGGCCGGGGAGCAGTACTTC.

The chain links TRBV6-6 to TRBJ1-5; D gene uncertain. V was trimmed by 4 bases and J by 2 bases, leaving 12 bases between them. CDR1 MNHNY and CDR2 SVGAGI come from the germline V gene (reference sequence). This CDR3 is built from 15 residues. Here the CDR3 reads CASSSPSAGNQPQHF. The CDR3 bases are TGTGCCAGCAGTTCTCCCTCGGCGGGCAATCAGCCCCAGCATTTT.

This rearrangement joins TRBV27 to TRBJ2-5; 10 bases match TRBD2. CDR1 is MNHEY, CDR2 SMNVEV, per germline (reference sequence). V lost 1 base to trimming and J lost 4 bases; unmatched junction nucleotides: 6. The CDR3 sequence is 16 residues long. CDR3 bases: TGTGCCAGCAGTTTATTCCCTAGCGGGAGTGCAGAGACCCAGTACTTC. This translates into CASSLFPSGSAETQYF.

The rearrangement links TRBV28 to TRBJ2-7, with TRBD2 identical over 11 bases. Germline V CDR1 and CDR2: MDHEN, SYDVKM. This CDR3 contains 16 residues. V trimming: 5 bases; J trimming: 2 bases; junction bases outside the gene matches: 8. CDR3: CASSALGLAAAYEQYF. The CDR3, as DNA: TGTGCCAGCAGTGCGCTGGGACTAGCGGCCGCCTACGAGCAGTACTTC.

In nucleotides, the CDR3 is TGTGCCAGCAGTTTAGCGGGTAAGAATGAGCAGTTCTTC. It specifies CASSLAGKNEQFF. V gene TRBV27 combines with J gene TRBJ2-1; tentative D call: TRBD2 (5 bases). Trimming left V 2 bases short and J 7 bases short, with 9 bases between. CDR3 length: 13 amino acids. Germline V gene sequence: CDR1 MNHEY, CDR2 SMNVEV (reference sequence).

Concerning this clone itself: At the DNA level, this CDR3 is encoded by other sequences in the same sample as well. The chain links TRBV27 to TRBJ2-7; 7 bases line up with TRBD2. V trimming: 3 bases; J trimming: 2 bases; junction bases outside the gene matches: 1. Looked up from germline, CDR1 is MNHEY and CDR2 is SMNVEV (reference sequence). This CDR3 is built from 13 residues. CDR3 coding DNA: TGTGCCAGCAGTTTGGGACTAACCTACGAGCAGTACTTC. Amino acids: CASSLGLTYEQYF.

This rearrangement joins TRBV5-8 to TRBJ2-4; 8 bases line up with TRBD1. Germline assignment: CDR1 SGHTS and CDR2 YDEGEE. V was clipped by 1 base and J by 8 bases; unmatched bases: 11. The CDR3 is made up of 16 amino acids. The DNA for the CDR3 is TGTGCCAGCAGCTTGAGGACAGGGAGAGGGCGTTACATTCAGTACTTC. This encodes CASSLRTGRGRYIQYF. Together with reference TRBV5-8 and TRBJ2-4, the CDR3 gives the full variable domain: EAGVTQSPTHLIKTRGQQATLRCSPISGHTSVYWYQQALGLGLQFLLWYDEGEERNRGNFPPRFSGRQFPNYSSELNVNALELEDSALYLCASSLRTGRGRYIQYFGAGTRLSVL.

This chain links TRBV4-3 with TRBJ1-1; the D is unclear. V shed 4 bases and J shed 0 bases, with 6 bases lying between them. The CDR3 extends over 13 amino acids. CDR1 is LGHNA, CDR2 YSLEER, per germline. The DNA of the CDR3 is TGCGCCAGCAGCCCGGGCATGAACACTGAAGCTTTCTTT. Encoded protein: CASSPGMNTEAFF.

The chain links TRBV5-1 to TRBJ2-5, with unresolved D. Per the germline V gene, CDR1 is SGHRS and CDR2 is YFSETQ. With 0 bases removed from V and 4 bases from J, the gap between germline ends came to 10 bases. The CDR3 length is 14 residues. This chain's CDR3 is CASSLDWVSETQYF. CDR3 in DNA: TGCGCCAGCAGCTTGGATTGGGTGTCAGAGACCCAGTACTTC.

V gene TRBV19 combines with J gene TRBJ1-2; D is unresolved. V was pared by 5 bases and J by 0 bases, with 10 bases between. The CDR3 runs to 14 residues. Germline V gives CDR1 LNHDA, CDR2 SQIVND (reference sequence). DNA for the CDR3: TGTGCCAGTAGTTTGGCCAGTACTAACTATGGCTACACCTTC. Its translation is CASSLASTNYGYTF.

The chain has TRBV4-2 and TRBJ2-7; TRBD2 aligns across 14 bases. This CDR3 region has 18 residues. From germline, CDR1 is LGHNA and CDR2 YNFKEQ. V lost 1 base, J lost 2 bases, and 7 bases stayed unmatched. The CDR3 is CASSQGGTSGSSTYEQYF. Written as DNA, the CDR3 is TGTGCCAGCAGCCAAGGTGGGACTAGCGGGAGCAGCACCTACGAGCAGTACTTC.

As DNA, the CDR3 is TGCAGCGTGGCAGGGAGGACTGAAGCTTTCTTT. Translating it yields CSVAGRTEAFF. The J gene is TRBJ1-1, the V gene TRBV29-1; TRBD1 might be the D (5 bases). The length of the CDR3 is 11 residues. Germline CDR1 and CDR2: SQVTM and ANQGSEA. The V gene lost 6 bases and the J gene lost 5 bases, with 10 bases spanning the gap.